The source of this T cell receptor (beta chain) is a study of cytomegalovirus exposure and HLA in healthy donors. Regarding the study as a whole: In an earlier analysis, in 620 or so donors, most V segments appeared productive either ~87% or ~30% of the time.

Per germline, CDR1 SGHAT and CDR2 FQNNGV. The CDR3 runs 15 residues. V was shortened by 5 bases and J by 3 bases, with 17 bases between the two germline ends. This PCR relied on a set of 60 Vbeta primers and 13 Jbeta primers. Profiled with immunoSEQ multiplex PCR; TCRdb holds only in-frame clones, not every one. Here the sample spans 160,000 or so clones, less than 90% being singletons. In the case of this clone: The antigen is not known.

The V and J genes are TRBV11-2 and TRBJ2-7; a weak D match, TRBD2 (6 bases). The sequence derives from a woman aged 18-29 years in good health and CMV-seronegative. Sequencing input: PBMCs. CDR3 bases: TGTGCCAGCAGCCACTACGCGGGACGGAGCTACGAGCAGTACTTC. Translating it yields CASSHYAGRSYEQYF. The whole variable domain, remainder taken from reference TRBV11-2 and TRBJ2-7, is EAGVAQSPRYKIIEKRQSVAFWCNPISGHATLYWYQQILGQGPKLLIQFQNNGVVDDSQLPKDRFSAERLKGVDSTLKIQPAKLEDSAVYLCASSHYAGRSYEQYFGPGTRLTVT.